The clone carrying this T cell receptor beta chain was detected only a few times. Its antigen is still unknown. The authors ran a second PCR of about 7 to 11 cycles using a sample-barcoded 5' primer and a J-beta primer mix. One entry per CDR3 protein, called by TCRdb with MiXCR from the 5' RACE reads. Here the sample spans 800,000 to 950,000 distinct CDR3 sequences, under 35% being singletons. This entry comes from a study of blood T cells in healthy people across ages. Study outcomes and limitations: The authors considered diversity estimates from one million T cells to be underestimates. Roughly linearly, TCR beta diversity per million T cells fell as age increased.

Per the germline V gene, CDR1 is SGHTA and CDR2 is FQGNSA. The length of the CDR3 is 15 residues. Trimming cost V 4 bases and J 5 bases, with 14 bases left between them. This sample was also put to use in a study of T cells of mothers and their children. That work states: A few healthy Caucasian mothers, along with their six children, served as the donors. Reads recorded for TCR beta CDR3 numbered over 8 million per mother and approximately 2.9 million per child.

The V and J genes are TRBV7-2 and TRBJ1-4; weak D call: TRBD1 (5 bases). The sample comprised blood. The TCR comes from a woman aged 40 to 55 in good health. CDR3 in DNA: TGTGCCAGCAGCTCCCAAAGGGGCGGGAATGAAAAACTGTTTTTT. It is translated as CASSSQRGGNEKLFF.